This T cell receptor (beta chain) was documented in a study of human T cells and chemical hapten exposure. Germline V gives CDR1 MNHNY, CDR2 SVGAGI (reference sequence). With 2 bases removed from V and 3 bases from J, the gap between germline ends came to 10 bases. The CDR3 consists of 14 residues. This clonotype was picked up many times. TCRdb passed the RACE reads through MiXCR, listing each CDR3 protein once. The sample has about 300,000 distinct CDR3 sequences, around 5.5% seen once. Sample time point: pre-sensitization, week 0. Treatment of the sample: therapeutic diphenylcyclopropenone sensitization with weekly scalp DPC.

The sequences come from whole blood, collected in connection with sensitization to the hapten diphenylcyclopropenone (DPC). V and J are TRBV6-6 and TRBJ1-2; D might be TRBD1 (5 bases). This receptor was identified in a woman aged 18 to 35 with alopecia areata. Some clones in this sample may be carry-over from other donors' samples. CDR3 coding DNA: TGTGCCAGCAGTTACAAGGGGACGGACTATGGCTACACCTTC. It encodes CASSYKGTDYGYTF.